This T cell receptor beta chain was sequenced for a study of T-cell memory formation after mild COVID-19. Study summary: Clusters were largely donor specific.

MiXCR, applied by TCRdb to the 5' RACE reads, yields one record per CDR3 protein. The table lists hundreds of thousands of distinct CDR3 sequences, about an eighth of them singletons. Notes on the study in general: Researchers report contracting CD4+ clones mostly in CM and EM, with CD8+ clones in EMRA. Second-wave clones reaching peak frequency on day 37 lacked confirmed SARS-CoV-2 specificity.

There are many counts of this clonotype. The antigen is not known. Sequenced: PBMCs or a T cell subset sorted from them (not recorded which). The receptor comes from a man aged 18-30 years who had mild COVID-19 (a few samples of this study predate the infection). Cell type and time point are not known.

This CDR3 reads CASSSGLAREQYF. The CDR3, as DNA: TGTGCCAGCAGTTCGGGACTAGCCCGCGAGCAGTACTTC. The rearrangement joins TRBV2 to TRBJ2-7; 9 bases line up with TRBD2. The CDR3 has 13 amino acids. V lost 5 bases to trimming and J lost 6 bases; unmatched junction nucleotides: 5. Germline CDR1 reads SNHLY; CDR2 reads FYNNEI.